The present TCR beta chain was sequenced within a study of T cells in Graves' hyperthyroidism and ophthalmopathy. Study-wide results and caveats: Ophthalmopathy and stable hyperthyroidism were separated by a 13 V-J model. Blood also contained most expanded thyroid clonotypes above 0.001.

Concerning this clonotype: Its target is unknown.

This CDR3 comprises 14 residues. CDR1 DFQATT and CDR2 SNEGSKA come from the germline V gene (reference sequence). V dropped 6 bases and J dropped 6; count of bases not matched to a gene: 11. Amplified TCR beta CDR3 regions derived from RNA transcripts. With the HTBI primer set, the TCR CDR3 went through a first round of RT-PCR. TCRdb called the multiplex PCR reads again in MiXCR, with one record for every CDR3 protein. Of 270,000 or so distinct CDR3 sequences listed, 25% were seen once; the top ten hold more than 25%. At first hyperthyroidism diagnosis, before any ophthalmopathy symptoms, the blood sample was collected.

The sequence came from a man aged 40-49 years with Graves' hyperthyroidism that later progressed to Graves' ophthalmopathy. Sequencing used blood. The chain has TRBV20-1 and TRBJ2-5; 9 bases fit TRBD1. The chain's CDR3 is CSAPPGTGQKTQYF. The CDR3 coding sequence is TGCAGTGCGCCTCCTGGGACAGGGCAGAAGACCCAGTACTTC.